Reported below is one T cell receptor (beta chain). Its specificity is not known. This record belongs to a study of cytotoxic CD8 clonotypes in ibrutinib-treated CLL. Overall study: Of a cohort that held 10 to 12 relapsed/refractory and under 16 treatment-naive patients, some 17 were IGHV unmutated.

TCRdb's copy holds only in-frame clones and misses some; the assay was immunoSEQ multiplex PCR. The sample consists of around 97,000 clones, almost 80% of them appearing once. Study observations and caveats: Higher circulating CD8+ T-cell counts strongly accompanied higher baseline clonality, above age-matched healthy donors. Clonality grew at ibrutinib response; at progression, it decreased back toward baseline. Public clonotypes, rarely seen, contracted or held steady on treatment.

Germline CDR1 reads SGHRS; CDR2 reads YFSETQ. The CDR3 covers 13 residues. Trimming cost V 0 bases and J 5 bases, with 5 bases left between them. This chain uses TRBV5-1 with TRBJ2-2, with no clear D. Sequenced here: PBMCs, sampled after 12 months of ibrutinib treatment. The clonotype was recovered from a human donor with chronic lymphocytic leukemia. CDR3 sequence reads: CASSLVVTGELFF. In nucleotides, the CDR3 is TGCGCCAGCAGCTTGGTCGTGACCGGGGAGCTGTTTTTT.